Sequencing of this T cell receptor beta chain was carried out in a study of CD4 and CD8 cells across lung adenocarcinoma regions. Germline-derived CDR1 and CDR2 are MDHEN and SYDVKM. Trimming pared 5 bases from V and 0 bases from J, leaving 10 bases between. The CDR3 sequence is 14 residues long. This clonotype has just a few counts. Localized lung adenocarcinoma, a non-small cell lung cancer, affected the donors. Using its own MiXCR run on the PCR reads, TCRdb lists one record per CDR3 protein. The data show about 23,000 distinct CDR3 sequences, roughly half seen once. The receptor was isolated from a male donor with lung adenocarcinoma. The CD4 and CD8 labels of this study may be unreliable. The specimen was CD4+ T cells from the center of a lung tumor. The chain couples TRBV28 to TRBJ1-1; D might be TRBD1 (6 bases). The CDR3 spells CASSPGQVNTEAFF. DNA for the CDR3: TGTGCCAGCAGTCCGGGACAAGTGAACACTGAAGCTTTCTTT.